The clone carrying this T cell receptor beta chain turned up a few times. This sample stems from a study of T cells after yellow fever vaccination. About the study: Fractions containing few cells were prepared with SMART-Seq v4 Ultra Low Input.

V lost 3 bases to trimming and J lost 5 bases; unmatched junction nucleotides: 6. The CDR3 totals 13 residues. From germline, CDR1 is DFQATT and CDR2 SNEGSKA (reference sequence). A single record per CDR3 protein comes from TCRdb applying MiXCR to the 5' RACE reads. The table lists hundreds of thousands of distinct CDR3 sequences, roughly 13% of them singletons. This sample comprised PBMCs, obtained on the day of the yellow fever booster vaccination. The V gene is TRBV20-1, the J gene TRBJ1-2, with 7 nucleotides matching TRBD1. The sequence was obtained from a man aged 25 to 40 who received the YFV17D yellow fever vaccine. The CDR3 bases are TGCAGTGCTAGTGCCGACAGGGCGTATGGCTACACCTTC. Its protein is CSASADRAYGYTF.